Below, 20 T cell receptor beta chains from the same sample are listed, as sequenced in a study of T cells in Graves' hyperthyroidism and ophthalmopathy. Amplification yielded TCR beta CDR3 regions, with RNA transcripts as the source. Using the HTBI primer set, a first-round RT-PCR was run on the TCR CDR3. TCRdb redid the calling of the multiplex PCR reads with MiXCR, one entry per CDR3 protein. Of under 800,000 distinct CDR3 sequences listed, 13% to 15% were seen once; the top ten hold 9.5% to 13%. The sample taken for sequencing was blood. The receptors shown here come from a woman under 30 with Graves' hyperthyroidism.

This clonotype has at least ten counts. The chain links TRBV5-8 to TRBJ1-1; D ambiguous. CDR3 length equals 12 residues. The germline V and J ends were trimmed by 1 base and 8 bases, with 9 bases remaining between them. From germline, CDR1 is SGHTS and CDR2 YDEGEE. CDR3 sequence reads: CASSLSGYEAFF. DNA for the CDR3: TGTGCCAGCAGCTTGTCCGGGTACGAAGCTTTCTTT.

This clonotype showed up just a few times. J is TRBJ2-3 and V is TRBV30; D uncertain. The germline CDR1 and CDR2 sequences are GTSNPN and SVGIG (reference sequence). The CDR3 consists of 12 residues. Trimming took 3 bases from V and 5 from J, leaving 9 bases between them. CDR3 region: CAWSGSGDTQYF. CDR3 nucleotides: TGTGCCTGGAGCGGGTCTGGAGATACGCAGTATTTT.

This clonotype was detected ten times or more. The chain links TRBV27 to TRBJ1-1; 7 bases line up with TRBD1. The J segment lost 4 bases and the V segment lost 6 bases, leaving 8 bases of the junction unmatched. Germline lookup yields CDR1 MNHEY and CDR2 SMNVEV (reference sequence). The CDR3 is 14 amino acids. For the CDR3, the DNA is TGTGCCAGCAGAGAACAGGGGATCGGCACTGAAGCTTTCTTT. This gives the protein CASREQGIGTEAFF.

V and J are TRBV7-9 and TRBJ2-1, with 11 positions matching TRBD2. This CDR3 is built from 15 residues. Germline CDR1 reads SEHNR; CDR2 reads FQNEAQ (reference sequence). Trimming removed 10 bases from V and 4 bases from J; junction bases left unmatched: 9. Here the CDR3 reads CATKVGTSGYNEQFF. CDR3 DNA: TGTGCCACCAAAGTGGGGACTAGCGGTTACAATGAGCAGTTCTTC.

In its sample, this clonotype was seen many times. This CDR3 is CASTDTGFDGGYTF. The CDR3 nucleotides read TGTGCCAGCACGGATACGGGCTTCGATGGCGGCTACACCTTC. The gene calls are TRBV2 and TRBJ1-2, with D hard to call. Germline CDR1 and CDR2: SNHLY and FYNNEI. The ends were cut back, 7 bases at V and 8 bases at J, with 20 bases in the middle. The length of the CDR3 is 14 residues. The full variable domain, in which reference TRBV2 and TRBJ1-2 provide the parts outside the CDR3, is EPEVTQTPSHQVTQMGQEVILRCVPISNHLYFYWYRQILGQKVEFLVSFYNNEISEKSEIFDDQFSVERPDGSNFTLKIRSTKLEDSAMYFCASTDTGFDGGYTFGSGTRLTVV.

The chain joins TRBV11-2 to TRBJ2-1; 7 nucleotides align to TRBD2. The V gene's germline CDR1 is SGHAT and CDR2 FQNNGV. Trimming removed 1 base from V and 6 bases from J; junction bases left unmatched: 12. The CDR3 is made up of 17 amino acids. The CDR3 loop is CASSLARAGVPLNEQFF. The CDR3, as DNA: TGTGCCAGCAGCTTAGCACGTGCGGGAGTTCCCCTCAATGAGCAGTTCTTC.

The chain couples TRBV11-2 to TRBJ2-3; no clear D gene. The ends were cut back, 2 bases at V and 3 bases at J, with 15 bases in the middle. The CDR3 has 16 residues. The germline CDR1 and CDR2 sequences are SGHAT and FQNNGV. In nucleotides, the CDR3 is TGTGCCAGCAGCTTATCCTCTTGGGTAAAAACAGATACGCAGTATTTT. It specifies CASSLSSWVKTDTQYF. The complete variable domain, with remaining parts taken from reference TRBV11-2 and TRBJ2-3, reads EAGVAQSPRYKIIEKRQSVAFWCNPISGHATLYWYQQILGQGPKLLIQFQNNGVVDDSQLPKDRFSAERLKGVDSTLKIQPAKLEDSAVYLCASSLSSWVKTDTQYFGPGTRLTVL.

The sample holds many counts of this clonotype. The V and J genes are TRBV6-6 and TRBJ2-3, with D possibly TRBD2 on 5 matching bases. V was clipped by 2 bases and J by 6 bases, with 9 bases between them. Germline V CDR1 and CDR2: MNHNY, SVGAGI (reference sequence). CDR3 length: 13 residues. CDR3 protein: CASSYRDLDTQYF. The DNA for the CDR3 is TGTGCCAGCAGTTACCGGGATTTGGATACGCAGTATTTT.

This clonotype was counted many times. V and J are TRBV10-3 and TRBJ1-2; D may be TRBD1 (5 bases). Trimming removed 5 bases from V and 4 bases from J, with 11 bases in between. Germline CDR1 ENHRY, CDR2 SYGVKD. This CDR3 has 13 amino acids. CDR3 region: CAISRDSRYGYTF. CDR3 DNA: TGTGCCATCAGTCGCGACAGCCGCTATGGCTACACCTTC.

This chain joins TRBV28 and TRBJ1-6, with 10 bases identical to TRBD1. Germline V lookup: CDR1 MDHEN, CDR2 SYDVKM. V was pared by 3 bases and J by 1 base, with 3 bases of the junction left unmatched. The CDR3 sequence is 17 residues long. CDR3 DNA: TGTGCCAGCAGTTTTGGACAGGGGGGGTCCTATAATTCACCCCTCCACTTT. Protein product: CASSFGQGGSYNSPLHF.

This clonotype has a handful of counts. The genes are TRBV30 and TRBJ1-3; D not certain. V lost 2 bases and J 1 base, leaving 12 bases between the germline ends. Germline V gene lookup returns CDR1 GTSNPN and CDR2 SVGIG (reference sequence). The CDR3 has 15 residues. For the CDR3, the DNA is TGTGCCTGGAGTTTCCCACCGACATCTGGAAACACCATATATTTT. Its translation is CAWSFPPTSGNTIYF.

This clonotype was recorded at least ten times. The genes are TRBV28 and TRBJ1-5; no definite D call. V was cut by 2 bases and J by 4 bases, with 12 bases left in between. This CDR3 contains 15 residues. Germline CDR1 is MDHEN and CDR2 is SYDVKM. The CDR3 DNA sequence: TGTGCCAGCAGTTTACTTGACAACCTTAATCAGCCCCAGCATTTT. It is translated as CASSLLDNLNQPQHF.

The chain joins TRBV27 to TRBJ2-1, with 10 bases matching TRBD2. The CDR3 has 17 residues. Germline CDR1 is MNHEY and CDR2 is SMNVEV (reference sequence). J was trimmed by 4 bases and V by 8 bases; bases with no gene match: 14. The CDR3 region is CASHRGPGTSDYNEQFF. Written as DNA, the CDR3 is TGTGCCAGCCACAGAGGCCCTGGGACTAGCGATTACAATGAGCAGTTCTTC.

This sequence joins TRBV30 and TRBJ1-2, with a tentative D call TRBD1 (6 bases). With 8 bases removed from V and 2 bases from J, the gap between germline ends came to 6 bases. Germline CDR1 and CDR2: GTSNPN and SVGIG (reference sequence). This CDR3 is built from 10 residues. CDR3 sequence: CAGGNYGYTF. The CDR3 coding sequence is TGTGCCGGGGGCAACTATGGCTACACCTTC.

This clonotype came up many times. J is TRBJ2-3 and V is TRBV11-2; 8 nucleotides line up with TRBD1. The V and J ends lost 5 bases and 6 bases, in that order; junction bases with no gene match: 13. Germline values: CDR1 SGHAT, CDR2 FQNNGV. This CDR3 spans 16 amino acids. CDR3 nucleotide sequence: TGTGCCAGCAGCCCTCCTTCTCGACAGGGGAAGGATACGCAGTATTTT. This sequence encodes CASSPPSRQGKDTQYF.

The gene calls are TRBV27 and TRBJ2-2; 11 bases agree with TRBD1. In germline, CDR1 is MNHEY, CDR2 SMNVEV (reference sequence). V trimming: 7 bases; J trimming: 2 bases; junction bases outside the gene matches: 6. There are 16 residues in the CDR3. The CDR3 reads CASTFGTGGNTGELFF. The CDR3 nucleotides are TGTGCCAGCACATTCGGGACAGGGGGAAACACCGGGGAGCTGTTTTTT.

This clonotype was found a few times. This sequence joins TRBV29-1 and TRBJ2-1, with D unclear. Trimming removed 4 bases from V and 5 bases from J, with 15 bases in between. Germline lookup yields CDR1 SQVTM and CDR2 ANQGSEA. The CDR3 totals 14 residues. The CDR3 region is CSVGRVLADNEQFF. The DNA for the CDR3 is TGCAGCGTTGGAAGGGTCCTCGCGGACAATGAGCAGTTCTTC.

The J gene is TRBJ1-1, the V gene TRBV6-2 or TRBV6-3; D unclear. Germline V CDR1 and CDR2: MNHEY, SVGEGT. The V end lost 5 bases, the J end lost 2 bases, and 6 bases lay between the germline ends. This CDR3 region has 12 residues. The chain's CDR3 is CASSAINTEAFF. CDR3 sequence (DNA): TGTGCCAGCAGTGCTATCAACACTGAAGCTTTCTTT.

In this sample, this clonotype turned up a few times. The rearrangement joins TRBV11-3 to TRBJ2-6; D may be TRBD1 or TRBD2 (6 bases each). The germline V and J ends were trimmed by 4 bases and 2 bases, with 21 bases remaining between them. Germline CDR1 is SGHNT and CDR2 is YENEEA. This CDR3 is 19 amino acids long. The CDR3 sequence: CASSSGGRWQDPGANVLTF. As DNA, the CDR3 is TGTGCCAGCAGCTCCGGGGGCCGCTGGCAGGACCCTGGGGCCAACGTCCTGACTTTC.

This clonotype was counted many times. The rearrangement links TRBV7-3 to TRBJ2-5; no clear D. CDR3 length: 13 residues. V shed 1 base and J shed 5 bases, with 8 bases lying between them. CDR1 is SGHTA, CDR2 FQGTGA, per germline. CDR3 bases: TGTGCCAGCAGCTTAAGGGTTGAGGAGACCCAGTACTTC. This encodes CASSLRVEETQYF.